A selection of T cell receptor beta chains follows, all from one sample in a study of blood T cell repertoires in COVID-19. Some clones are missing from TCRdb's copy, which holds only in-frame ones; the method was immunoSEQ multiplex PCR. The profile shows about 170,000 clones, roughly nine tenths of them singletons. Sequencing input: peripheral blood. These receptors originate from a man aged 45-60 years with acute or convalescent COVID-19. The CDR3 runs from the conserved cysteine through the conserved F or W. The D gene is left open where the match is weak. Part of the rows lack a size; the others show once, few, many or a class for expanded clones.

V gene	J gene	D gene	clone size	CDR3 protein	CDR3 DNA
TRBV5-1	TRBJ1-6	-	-	CASSPLRRDNSPLHF	TGCGCCAGCAGCCCGCTCCGACGGGATAATTCACCCCTCCACTTT
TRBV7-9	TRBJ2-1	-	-	CASSLGWTGGWASDEQFF	TGTGCCAGCAGCTTAGGATGGACGGGCGGGTGGGCTTCGGATGAGCAGTTCTTC
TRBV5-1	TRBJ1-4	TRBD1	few	CASSLSGPGTGVEKLFF	TGCGCCAGCAGCTTGTCTGGGCCCGGGACAGGGGTGGAAAAACTGTTTTTT
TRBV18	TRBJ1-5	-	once	CASSPIKAGDGQPQHF	TGTGCCAGCTCACCAATCAAGGCAGGGGACGGGCAGCCCCAGCATTTT
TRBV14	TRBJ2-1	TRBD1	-	CASSQGEDRENEQFF	TGTGCCAGCAGCCAAGGTGAGGACAGGGAGAATGAGCAGTTCTTC
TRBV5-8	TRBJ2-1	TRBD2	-	CASSSWSLAGGYNEQFF	TGTGCCAGCAGCTCCTGGAGCCTAGCGGGAGGGTACAATGAGCAGTTCTTC
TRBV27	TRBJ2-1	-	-	CASSLGQGYNEQFF	TGTGCCAGCAGTTTAGGTCAGGGATACAATGAGCAGTTCTTC
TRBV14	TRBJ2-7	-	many	CASSKGYRDIHYEQYF	TGTGCCAGCAGCAAGGGATACCGGGACATCCACTACGAGCAGTACTTC
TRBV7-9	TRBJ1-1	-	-	CASSLGARVATEAFF	TGTGCCAGCAGCTTGGGGGCGCGGGTAGCAACCGAAGCTTTCTTT
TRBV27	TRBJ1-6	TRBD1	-	CASSLGGQQHNSPLHF	TGTGCCAGCAGTCTTGGGGGACAGCAGCATAATTCACCCCTCCACTTT
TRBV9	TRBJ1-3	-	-	CASSATSDSGNTIYF	TGTGCCAGCAGCGCGACGAGCGATTCTGGAAACACCATATATTTT
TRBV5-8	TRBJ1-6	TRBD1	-	CASSLESRGLGSPLHF	TGTGCCAGCAGCTTGGAGTCCAGGGGGTTAGGTTCACCCCTCCACTTT
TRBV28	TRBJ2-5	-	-	CASSFNSAGWETQYF	TGTGCCAGCAGTTTCAACAGCGCGGGGTGGGAGACCCAGTACTTC
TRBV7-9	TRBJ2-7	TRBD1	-	CASSPGTGDYEQYF	TGTGCCAGCAGCCCAGGGACAGGGGACTACGAGCAGTACTTC
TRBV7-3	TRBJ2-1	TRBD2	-	CASSFGSGAYNEQFF	TGTGCCAGCAGCTTCGGTAGCGGGGCCTACAATGAGCAGTTCTTC
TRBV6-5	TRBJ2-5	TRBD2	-	CASIQRTGGPETQYF	TGTGCCAGCATTCAAAGAACGGGGGGGCCGGAGACCCAGTACTTC
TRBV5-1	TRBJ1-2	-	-	CASSLGEGNYGYTF	TGCGCCAGCAGCTTGGGGGAGGGAAACTATGGCTACACCTTC
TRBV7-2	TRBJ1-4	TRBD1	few	CATRPGQTNEKLFF	TGTGCCACCCGACCGGGACAGACAAATGAAAAACTGTTTTTT
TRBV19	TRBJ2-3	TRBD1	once	CASSITPGTVTDTQYF	TGTGCCAGTAGTATAACCCCCGGGACAGTCACAGATACGCAGTATTTT
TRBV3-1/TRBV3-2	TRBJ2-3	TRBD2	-	CASSRRGSTDTQYF	TGTGCCAGCAGCCGGCGGGGGAGCACAGATACGCAGTATTTT
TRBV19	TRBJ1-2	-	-	CASSTRIGARNYGYTF	TGTGCCAGTAGTACACGTATAGGGGCACGAAACTATGGCTACACCTTC
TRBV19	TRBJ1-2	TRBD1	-	CASESGQGASGYTF	TGTGCCAGCGAGTCGGGACAGGGGGCCTCTGGCTACACCTTC